Shown below are 3 T cell receptor beta chains from a single sample sequenced in a study of beta chain features in type 1 diabetes (dated by TCRdb to 2016 to 2019). The library was made by the immunoSEQ multiplex PCR assay. All of the isolated RNA was reverse transcribed with the High Capacity cDNA Reverse Transcription Kit, so expressed TCRB transcripts were sequenced. This is the immuneACCESS table as TCRdb keeps it, with only in-frame sequences that have V and J called. A part of the clones is gone; compared with another copy, unresolved V genes explain less than half, and the rest is unexplained. The sample includes approximately 100,000 clones, with approximately 39% observed a single time. The ten largest clonotypes hold about 0.07% of the sample. Input material: stem cell memory CD4+ T cells from blood. The cell subset or site label here, explained by the study, means: stem cell-like memory CD4+ T cells. These receptors all stem from a woman in her late teens or twenties in good health.

This clone was seen only a few times. This rearrangement joins TRBV6-1 to TRBJ2-1; D gene uncertain. V lost 5 bases to trimming and J lost 5 bases, with 7 bases between them. The CDR3 totals 12 residues. Per the germline V gene, CDR1 is MNHNS and CDR2 is SASEGT. The DNA for the CDR3 is TGTGCCAGCAGTAACTCTAACAATGAGCAGTTCTTC. It specifies CASSNSNNEQFF.

This clone was seen a few times. This sequence joins TRBV11-2 and TRBJ2-1; 7 bases fit TRBD2. The length of the CDR3 is 13 residues. The V gene's germline CDR1 is SGHAT and CDR2 FQNNGV. With V trimmed by 4 bases and J by 7 bases, 4 bases remained unmatched. This CDR3 reads CASSSRLANEQFF. DNA for the CDR3: TGTGCCAGCAGCTCTAGACTAGCAAATGAGCAGTTCTTC.

The table lists this clone with a few counts. The V call is TRBV6-5, the J call TRBJ2-7, with D possibly matching TRBD2 (5 bases). V gave up 8 bases and J gave up 0 bases, with 11 bases separating them. CDR1 MNHEY and CDR2 SVGAGI come from the germline V gene. The CDR3 loop spans 13 amino acids. The CDR3 DNA follows: TGTGCCAGCCGACTTGGACTCTCCTACGAGCAGTACTTC. It translates to CASRLGLSYEQYF.